The clone carrying this TCR beta chain has just a few counts. The antigen is not known. One entry per CDR3 protein, called by TCRdb with MiXCR from the RT-PCR reads. The table shows roughly 780,000 distinct CDR3 sequences, with 18% occurring only once. These data belong to a study of response to subunit inactivated influenza vaccine. Study-wide results and limits: A suggestion made by the authors is that each seasonal influenza vaccination recruits few new T cells.

The V and J ends lost 5 bases and 4 bases, in that order; junction bases with no gene match: 6. Germline lookup yields CDR1 SGHVS and CDR2 FQNEAQ. The CDR3 is 15 residues long. The origin of this receptor is a man aged 50-60 years who received an inactivated influenza vaccine. The sample in question was PBMCs from blood, obtained 5 to 6 days after vaccination. The J gene is TRBJ2-7, the V gene TRBV7-8, with TRBD2 matching 12 bases. The CDR3 DNA is TGTGCCAGCAGCCTCCGACTAGCGGGAGATTACGAGCAGTACTTC. Its translation: CASSLRLAGDYEQYF.